A selection of T cell receptor beta chains follows, all from one sample in a study of OX40 agonist ivuxolimab in advanced cancers. Assay used: immunoSEQ multiplex PCR; TCRdb lists only in-frame clones, some missing. Of 50,000 to 55,000 clones in the sample, approximately 80% were seen once. Sequencing used CD4+ or CD8+ T cells sorted from blood, obtained in a trial of the OX40 agonist ivuxolimab. The origin of the receptors is an adult with an advanced solid tumor such as melanoma, head and neck, liver or kidney cancer. Both conserved end residues are part of each CDR3.

J,V,CDR3
TRBJ2-5,TRBV7-8,CASSLGGSETQYF
TRBJ1-2,TRBV29-1,CSVGDRGETNYGYTF
TRBJ2-5,TRBV5-4,CASSLPSAGETQYF
TRBJ2-7,TRBV6-6,CASSPPGQGAKYEQYF
TRBJ2-1,TRBV18,CASSPSKQGYNEQFF
TRBJ2-1,TRBV5-1,CASSSRGAVYNEQFF
TRBJ1-1,TRBV7-9,CASSPRRGNTEAFF
TRBJ2-7,TRBV6-5,CASSTDRSSYEQYF
TRBJ1-2,TRBV29-1,CSVNSPYGYTF
TRBJ2-7,TRBV6-1,CASKLTSGSYEQYF
TRBJ2-4,TRBV14,CASSHLNRANIQYF
TRBJ1-1,TRBV27,CASSSAGAGARGTEAFF
TRBJ2-2,TRBV7-2,CASSLAQLANTGELFF
TRBJ2-5,TRBV7-2,CASSFYTETQYF
TRBJ1-5,TRBV10-2,CASSEQDSPPQHF
TRBJ1-5,TRBV7-2,CASSFLGELSNQPQHF
TRBJ2-5,TRBV7-6,CASSLPQGETQYF
TRBJ2-7,TRBV7-2,CASSPLAGGPVGEQYF
TRBJ2-5,TRBV12-5,CASGPPHGETQYF
TRBJ2-5,TRBV7-2,CASSRETQETQYF
TRBJ2-7,TRBV5-1,CASSLGTSPVYEQYF
TRBJ2-1,TRBV27,CASSLLPSVITYNEQFF
TRBJ2-1,TRBV7-6,CASSSRGLAGGGNEQFF
TRBJ1-1,TRBV7-9,CASSGYMNTEAFF
TRBJ1-5,TRBV14,CASSRGQAQPQHF
TRBJ1-2,TRBV4-1,CASSLLRNRKTYGYTF
TRBJ1-4,TRBV6-1,CASSPGQGVNEKLFF
TRBJ2-5,TRBV5-4,CASSLEQSGETQYF
TRBJ1-1,TRBV6-1,CASSNRDGRNTEAFF
TRBJ2-5,TRBV10-1,CASSDGPGRKTQYF
TRBJ2-3,TRBV5-1,CASSLEVLDTQYF
TRBJ1-1,TRBV4-3,CASSPEDRTEAFF
TRBJ2-7,TRBV6-5,CATQRGEGGEQYF
TRBJ2-5,TRBV14,CASSQGARSETQYF
TRBJ2-2,TRBV9,CASSVGGRGWAGELFF
TRBJ1-4,TRBV7-9,CASSLSGAGEKLFF
TRBJ1-4,TRBV10-3,CAIRGVAQNEKLFF
TRBJ2-3,TRBV27,CASSLGVSTDTQYF
TRBJ2-1,TRBV27,CASSSPVGGHEQFF
TRBJ2-7,TRBV6-5,CASSYVGQAYEQYF
TRBJ1-4,TRBV7-8,CASSHADSLREKLFF
TRBJ2-3,TRBV14,CASSQGLGQGNTDTQYF
-,TRBV7-9,CASSRLAGAYEQYF
TRBJ2-1,TRBV5-1,CASSLAPGSGGRNEQFF
TRBJ1-1,TRBV20-1,CSARGVTEAFF
TRBJ2-1,TRBV5-1,CASSLVAASYNEQFF
TRBJ2-1,TRBV25-1,CASSPLLGENEQFF
TRBJ1-1,TRBV7-3,CASSLYGESTEAFF
TRBJ1-6,TRBV7-8,CASSLGPGVGSPLHF
TRBJ2-3,TRBV7-9,CASSLTAGGPSVDTQYF
TRBJ2-1,TRBV2,CASSLNEQFF
TRBJ2-1,TRBV10-1,CASSEARGPRGGQFF